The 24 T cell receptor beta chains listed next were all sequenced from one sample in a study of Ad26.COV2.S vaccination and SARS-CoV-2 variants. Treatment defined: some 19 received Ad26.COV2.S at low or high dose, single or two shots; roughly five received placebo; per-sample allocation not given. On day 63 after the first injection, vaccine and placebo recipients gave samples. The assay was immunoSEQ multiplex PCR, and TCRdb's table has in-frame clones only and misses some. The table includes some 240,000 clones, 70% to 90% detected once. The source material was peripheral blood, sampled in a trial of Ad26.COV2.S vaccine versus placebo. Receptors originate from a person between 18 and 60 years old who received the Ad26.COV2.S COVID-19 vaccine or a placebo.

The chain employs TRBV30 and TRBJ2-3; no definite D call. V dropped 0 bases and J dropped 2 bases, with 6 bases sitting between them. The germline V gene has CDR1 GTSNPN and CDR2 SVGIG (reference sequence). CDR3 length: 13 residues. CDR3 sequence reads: CAWSVLLTDTQYF. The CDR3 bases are TGTGCCTGGAGTGTTCTACTCACAGATACGCAGTATTTT.

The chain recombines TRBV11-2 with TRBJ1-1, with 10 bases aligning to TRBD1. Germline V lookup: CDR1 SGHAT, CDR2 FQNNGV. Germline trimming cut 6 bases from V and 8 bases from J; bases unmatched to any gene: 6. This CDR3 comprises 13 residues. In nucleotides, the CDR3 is TGTGCCAGCAGTCCCGACAGGGGGCGCGAAGCTTTCTTT. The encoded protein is CASSPDRGREAFF.

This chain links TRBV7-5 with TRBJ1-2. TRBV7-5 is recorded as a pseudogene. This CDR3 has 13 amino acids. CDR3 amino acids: CARSLSLVCGYTF. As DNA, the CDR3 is TGTGCCAGAAGCTTATCCCTGGTTTGCGGCTACACCTTC.

The DNA of the CDR3 is TGTGCCAGCAGCGACGGAGCTGGAAACACCATATATTTT. Protein product: CASSDGAGNTIYF. The rearrangement uses TRBV9 and TRBJ1-3; D is undetermined. CDR1 and CDR2 from the germline V gene are SGDLS and YYNGEE. Between the trimmed V and J ends, which lost 3 bases and 2 bases, there was a span of 6 bases. The CDR3 has 13 amino acids.

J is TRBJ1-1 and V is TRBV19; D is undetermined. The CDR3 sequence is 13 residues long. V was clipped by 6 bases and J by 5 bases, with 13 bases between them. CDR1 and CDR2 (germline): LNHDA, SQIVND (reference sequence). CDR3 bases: TGTGCCAGTAGCGCCAGGACGGTAACTGAAGCTTTCTTT. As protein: CASSARTVTEAFF.

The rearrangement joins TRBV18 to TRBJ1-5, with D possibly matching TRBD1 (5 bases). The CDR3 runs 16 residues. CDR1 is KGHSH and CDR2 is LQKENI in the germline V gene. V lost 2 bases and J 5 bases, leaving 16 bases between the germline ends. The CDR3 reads CASSPSRHGGDQPQHF. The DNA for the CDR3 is TGTGCCAGCTCACCATCCCGTCATGGGGGGGATCAGCCCCAGCATTTT.

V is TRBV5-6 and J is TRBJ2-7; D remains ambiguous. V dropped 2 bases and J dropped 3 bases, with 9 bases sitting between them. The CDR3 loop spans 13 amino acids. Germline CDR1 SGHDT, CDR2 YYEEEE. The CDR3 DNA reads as TGTGCCAGCAGCTTTGGACGTTACTACGAGCAGTACGTC. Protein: CASSFGRYYEQYV.

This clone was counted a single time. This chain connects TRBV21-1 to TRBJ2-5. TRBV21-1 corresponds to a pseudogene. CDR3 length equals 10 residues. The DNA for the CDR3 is TGTGCCAGCAATGAAGAGACCCAGTACTTC. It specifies CASNEETQYF.

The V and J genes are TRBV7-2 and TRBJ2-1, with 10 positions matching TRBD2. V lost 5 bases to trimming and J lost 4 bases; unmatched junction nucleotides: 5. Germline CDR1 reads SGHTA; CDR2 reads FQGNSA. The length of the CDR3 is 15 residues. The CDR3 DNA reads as TGTGCCAGCAGCCCCCTAGCGGGGGCGTACAATGAGCAGTTCTTC. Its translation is CASSPLAGAYNEQFF.

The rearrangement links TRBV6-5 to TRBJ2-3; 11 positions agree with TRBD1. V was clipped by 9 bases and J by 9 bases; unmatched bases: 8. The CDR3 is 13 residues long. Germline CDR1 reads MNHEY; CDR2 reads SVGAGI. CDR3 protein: CASGGQGANTQYF. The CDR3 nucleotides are TGTGCCAGTGGAGGACAGGGGGCTAACACGCAGTATTTT.

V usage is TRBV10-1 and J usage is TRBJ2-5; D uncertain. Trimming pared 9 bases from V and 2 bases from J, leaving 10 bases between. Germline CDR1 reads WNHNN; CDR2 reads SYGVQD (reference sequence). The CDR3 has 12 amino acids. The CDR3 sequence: CASLSIQETQYF. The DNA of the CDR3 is TGCGCCAGTCTCTCGATACAAGAGACCCAGTACTTC.

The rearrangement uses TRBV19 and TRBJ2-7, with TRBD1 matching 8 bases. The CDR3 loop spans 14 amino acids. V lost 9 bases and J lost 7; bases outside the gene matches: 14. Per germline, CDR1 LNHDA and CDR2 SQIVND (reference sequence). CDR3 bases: TGTGCCAGAGTACCCCCGGGACAGGCGCAGGAGCAGTACGTC. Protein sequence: CARVPPGQAQEQYV.

CDR3 sequence: CASGTSGWSNEQFF. DNA of the CDR3: TGTGCCAGTGGGACTAGCGGGTGGTCCAATGAGCAGTTCTTC. V is TRBV14 and J is TRBJ2-1; 12 bases agree with TRBD2. Germline lookup yields CDR1 SGHDN and CDR2 FVKESK. V dropped 9 bases and J dropped 6; count of bases not matched to a gene: 6. The CDR3 has 14 amino acids. Variable domain in full (rest from reference TRBV14 and TRBJ2-1): EAGVTQFPSHSVIEKGQTVTLRCDPISGHDNLYWYRRVMGKEIKFLLHFVKESKQDESGMPNNRFLAERTGGTYSTLKVQPAELEDSGVYFCASGTSGWSNEQFFGPGTRLTVL.

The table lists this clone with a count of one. DNA for the CDR3: TGTGCCAGCAGTCCCACCCCACAGGGCCAAGAGACCCAGTACTTC. Translation gives CASSPTPQGQETQYF. The chain couples TRBV28 to TRBJ2-5, with TRBD1 as a possible D gene (6 bases). V was pared by 5 bases and J by 1 base, with 14 bases between. The CDR3 is made up of 15 amino acids. CDR1 is MDHEN and CDR2 is SYDVKM in the germline V gene.

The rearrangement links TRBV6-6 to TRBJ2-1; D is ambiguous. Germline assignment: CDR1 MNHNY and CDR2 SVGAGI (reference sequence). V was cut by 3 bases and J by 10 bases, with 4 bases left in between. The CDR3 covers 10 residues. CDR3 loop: CASSYGEQFF. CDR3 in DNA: TGTGCCAGCAGTTATGGGGAGCAGTTCTTC.

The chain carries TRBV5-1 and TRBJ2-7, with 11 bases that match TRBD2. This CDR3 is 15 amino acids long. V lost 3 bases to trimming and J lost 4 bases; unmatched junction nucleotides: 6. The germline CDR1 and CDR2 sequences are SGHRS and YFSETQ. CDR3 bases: TGCGCCAGCAGCTGGGGGACTAGCGGTGATTACGAGCAGTACTTC. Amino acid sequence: CASSWGTSGDYEQYF.

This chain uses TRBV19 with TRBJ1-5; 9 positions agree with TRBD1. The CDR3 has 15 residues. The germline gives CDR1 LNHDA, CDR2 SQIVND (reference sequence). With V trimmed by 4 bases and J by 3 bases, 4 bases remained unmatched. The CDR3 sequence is CASSTDRGANQPQHF. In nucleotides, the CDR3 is TGTGCCAGTAGTACGGACAGGGGAGCCAATCAGCCCCAGCATTTT.

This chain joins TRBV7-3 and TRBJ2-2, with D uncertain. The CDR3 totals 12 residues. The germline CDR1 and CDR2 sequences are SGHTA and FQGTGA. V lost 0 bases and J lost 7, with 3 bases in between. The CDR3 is CASSLTHGELFF. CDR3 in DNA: TGTGCCAGCAGCTTAACGCACGGGGAGCTGTTTTTT.

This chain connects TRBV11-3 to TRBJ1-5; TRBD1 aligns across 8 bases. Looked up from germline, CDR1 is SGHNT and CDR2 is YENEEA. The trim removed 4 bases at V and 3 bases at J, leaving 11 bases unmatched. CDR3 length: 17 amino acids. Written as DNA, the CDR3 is TGTGCCAGCAGCTCTGGACAGGGCCTAAGGATCAATCAGCCCCAGCATTTT. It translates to CASSSGQGLRINQPQHF. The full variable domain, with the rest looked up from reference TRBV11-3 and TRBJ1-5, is EAGVVQSPRYKIIEKKQPVAFWCNPISGHNTLYWYLQNLGQGPELLIRYENEEAVDDSQLPKDRFSAERLKGVDSTLKIQPAELGDSAVYLCASSSGQGLRINQPQHFGDGTRLSIL.

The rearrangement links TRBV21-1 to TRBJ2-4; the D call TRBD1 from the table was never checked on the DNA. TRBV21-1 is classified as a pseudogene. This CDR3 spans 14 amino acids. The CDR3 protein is CAVLYRGMGHIQYF. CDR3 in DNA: TGTGCCGTCTTATACAGGGGAATGGGACACATTCAGTACTTC.

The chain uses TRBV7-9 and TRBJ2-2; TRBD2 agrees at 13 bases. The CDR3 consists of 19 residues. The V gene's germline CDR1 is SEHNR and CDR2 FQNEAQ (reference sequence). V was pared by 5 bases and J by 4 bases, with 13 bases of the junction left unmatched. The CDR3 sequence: CASSASGTSGAYLTGELFF. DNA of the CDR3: TGTGCCAGCAGCGCCTCCGGGACTAGCGGGGCTTATCTCACCGGGGAGCTGTTTTTT. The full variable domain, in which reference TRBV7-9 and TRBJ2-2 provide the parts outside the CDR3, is DTGVSQNPRHKITKRGQNVTFRCDPISEHNRLYWYRQTLGQGPEFLTYFQNEAQLEKSRLLSDRFSAERPKGSFSTLEIQRTEQGDSAMYLCASSASGTSGAYLTGELFFGEGSRLTVL.

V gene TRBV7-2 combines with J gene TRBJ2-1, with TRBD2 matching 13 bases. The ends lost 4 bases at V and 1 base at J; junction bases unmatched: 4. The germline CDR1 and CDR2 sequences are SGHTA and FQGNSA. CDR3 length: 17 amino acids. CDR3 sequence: CASSSQLAGGSYNEQFF. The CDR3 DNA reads TGTGCCAGCAGCTCGCAACTAGCGGGAGGGTCCTACAATGAGCAGTTCTTC.

This CDR3 reads CASSLGSLGLSNQPQHF. The CDR3 nucleotides are TGTGCCAGCAGCTTAGGGAGTTTGGGGCTTAGCAATCAGCCCCAGCATTTT. The chain combines TRBV7-9 with TRBJ1-5, with D tentatively TRBD1 (5 bases). The germline V and J ends were trimmed by 1 base and 0 bases, with 13 bases remaining between them. This CDR3 comprises 17 residues. Germline V gene data show CDR1 as SEHNR and CDR2 as FQNEAQ (reference sequence).

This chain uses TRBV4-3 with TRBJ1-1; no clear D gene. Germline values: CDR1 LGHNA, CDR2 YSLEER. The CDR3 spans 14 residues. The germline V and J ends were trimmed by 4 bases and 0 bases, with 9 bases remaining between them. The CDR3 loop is CASSPGRLNTEAFF. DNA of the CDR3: TGCGCCAGCAGCCCCGGTAGGTTGAACACTGAAGCTTTCTTT.